This T cell receptor (beta chain) was sequenced for a study of T-cell reconstitution after alpha-beta-depleted transplantation in children. Study results and caveats: At one year after transplant, newly produced T cells mostly accounted for T-cell counts and diversity.

The TCRbeta library incorporated unique molecular identifiers. TCRdb re-derived calls from the PCR reads in MiXCR, one entry per CDR3 protein. This table has some 200,000 distinct CDR3 sequences, roughly 6.5% appearing once. This clonotype was recorded at least ten times. Its antigen is unidentified. V was pared by 7 bases and J by 3 bases, with 3 bases of the junction left unmatched. Germline lookup yields CDR1 SQVTM and CDR2 ANQGSEA. CDR3 length: 12 amino acids. This TCR came from a girl less than two years old with combined immunodeficiency, due to receive a stem cell transplant. Sample: PBMCs, taken before TCRalphabeta/CD19-depleted stem cell transplant. The chain carries TRBV29-1 and TRBJ2-5, with 9 bases lining up with TRBD1. CDR3 protein: CSAGTGKETQYF. The CDR3 DNA follows: TGCAGCGCCGGGACAGGGAAAGAGACCCAGTACTTC.